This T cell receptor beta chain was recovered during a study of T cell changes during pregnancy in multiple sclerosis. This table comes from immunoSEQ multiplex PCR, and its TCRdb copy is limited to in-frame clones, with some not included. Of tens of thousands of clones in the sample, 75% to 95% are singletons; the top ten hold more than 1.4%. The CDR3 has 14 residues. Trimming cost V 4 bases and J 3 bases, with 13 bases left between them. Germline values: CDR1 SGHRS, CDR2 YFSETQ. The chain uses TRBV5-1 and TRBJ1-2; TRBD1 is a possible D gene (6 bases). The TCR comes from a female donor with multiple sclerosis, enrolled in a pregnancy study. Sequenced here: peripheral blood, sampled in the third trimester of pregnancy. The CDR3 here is CASSVETGYYGYTF. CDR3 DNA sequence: TGCGCCAGCAGCGTAGAGACAGGCTACTATGGCTACACCTTC.